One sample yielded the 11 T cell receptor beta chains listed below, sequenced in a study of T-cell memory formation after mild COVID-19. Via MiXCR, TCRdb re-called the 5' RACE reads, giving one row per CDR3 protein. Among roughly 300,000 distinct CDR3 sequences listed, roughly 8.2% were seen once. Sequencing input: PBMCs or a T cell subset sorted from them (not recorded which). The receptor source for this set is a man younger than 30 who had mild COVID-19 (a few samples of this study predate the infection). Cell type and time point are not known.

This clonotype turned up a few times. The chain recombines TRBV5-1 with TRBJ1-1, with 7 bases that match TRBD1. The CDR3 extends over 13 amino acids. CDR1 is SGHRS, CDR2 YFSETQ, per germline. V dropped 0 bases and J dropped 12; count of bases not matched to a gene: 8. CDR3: CASSLEGPGGTFF. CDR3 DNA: TGCGCCAGCAGCTTGGAAGGTCCAGGGGGAACTTTCTTT.

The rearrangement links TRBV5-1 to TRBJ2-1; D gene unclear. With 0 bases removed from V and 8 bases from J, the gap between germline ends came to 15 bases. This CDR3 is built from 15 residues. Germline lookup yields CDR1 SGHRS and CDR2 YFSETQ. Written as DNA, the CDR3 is TGCGCCAGCAGCTTGGTCTCCTTTGAGGCAGATGAGCAGTTCTTC. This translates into CASSLVSFEADEQFF.

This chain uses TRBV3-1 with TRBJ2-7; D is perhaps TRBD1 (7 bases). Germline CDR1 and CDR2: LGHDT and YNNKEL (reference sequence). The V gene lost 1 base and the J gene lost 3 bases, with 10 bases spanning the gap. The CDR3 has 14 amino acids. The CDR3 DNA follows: TGTGCCAGCAGCCAAGGACAGGGAGGCTACGAGCAGTACTTC. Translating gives CASSQGQGGYEQYF.

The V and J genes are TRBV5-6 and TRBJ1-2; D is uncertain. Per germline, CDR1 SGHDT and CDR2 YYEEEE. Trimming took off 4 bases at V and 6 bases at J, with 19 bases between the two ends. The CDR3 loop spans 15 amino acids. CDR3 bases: TGTGCCAGCAGCAAACCCTCCGGGAGTCGACATGGCTACACCTTC. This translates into CASSKPSGSRHGYTF.

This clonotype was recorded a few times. The DNA for the CDR3 is TGCGCCAGCAGCGGCCGGACACCGGGACAGTTACCGAATCAGCCCCAGCATTTT. This gives the protein CASSGRTPGQLPNQPQHF. The J gene is TRBJ1-5, the V gene TRBV4-1; the match to TRBD1 covers 7 bases. CDR1 and CDR2 (germline): MGHRA, YSYEKL. V lost 5 bases and J lost 4; bases outside the gene matches: 17. The CDR3 is made up of 18 amino acids.

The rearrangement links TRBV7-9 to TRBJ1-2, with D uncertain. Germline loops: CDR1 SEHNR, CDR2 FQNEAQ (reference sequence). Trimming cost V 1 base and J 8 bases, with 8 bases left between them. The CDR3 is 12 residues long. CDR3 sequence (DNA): TGTGCCAGCAGCTTAGACGCGGACGGCTACACCTTC. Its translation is CASSLDADGYTF.

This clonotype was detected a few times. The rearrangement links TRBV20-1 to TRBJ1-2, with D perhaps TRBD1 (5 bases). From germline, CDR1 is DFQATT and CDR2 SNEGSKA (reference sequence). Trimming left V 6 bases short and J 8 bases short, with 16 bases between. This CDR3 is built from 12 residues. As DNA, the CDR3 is TGCAGTGCGAAAGGGGTTTCGGAGGGCTACACCTTC. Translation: CSAKGVSEGYTF.

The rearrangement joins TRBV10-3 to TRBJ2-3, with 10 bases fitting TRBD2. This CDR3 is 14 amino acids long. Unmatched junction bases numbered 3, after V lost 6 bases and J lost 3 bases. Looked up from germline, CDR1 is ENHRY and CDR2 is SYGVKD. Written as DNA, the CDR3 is TGTGCCATCAGACCAGCGGGGGGGACAGATACGCAGTATTTT. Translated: CAIRPAGGTDTQYF.

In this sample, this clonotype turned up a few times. The CDR3 coding sequence is TGCGCCAGCAGCTCCCGACAGGACCGGAACACTGAAGCTTTCTTT. It translates to CASSSRQDRNTEAFF. V usage is TRBV5-1 and J usage is TRBJ1-1; D perhaps matches TRBD1 (6 bases). The ends were cut back, 3 bases at V and 1 base at J, with 13 bases in the middle. The CDR3 contains 15 residues. Germline CDR1 and CDR2: SGHRS and YFSETQ.

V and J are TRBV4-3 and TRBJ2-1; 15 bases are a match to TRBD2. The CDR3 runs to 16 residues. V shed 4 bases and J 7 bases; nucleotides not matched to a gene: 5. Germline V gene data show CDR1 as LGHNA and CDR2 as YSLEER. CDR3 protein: CASSPWTSGGVNEQFF. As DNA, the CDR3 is TGCGCCAGCAGCCCCTGGACTAGCGGGGGGGTGAATGAGCAGTTCTTC.

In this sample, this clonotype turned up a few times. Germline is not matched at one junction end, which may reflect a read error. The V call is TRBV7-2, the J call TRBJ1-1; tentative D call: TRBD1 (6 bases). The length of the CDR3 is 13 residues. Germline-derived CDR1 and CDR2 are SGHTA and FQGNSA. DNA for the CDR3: TGTGCCAGCAGACAGCAGGGGAACCCTGAAGCTTTCTTT. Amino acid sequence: CASRQQGNPEAFF.